The next 15 T cell receptor beta chains were all read from a single sample in a study of tumor-infiltrating lymphocytes in primary liver carcinoma. Starting from around 510 ng of total RNA, TCR beta cDNA was produced with a primer in the constant region. ARM-PCR, slightly modified, supplied the TCR beta libraries through three nested multiplex PCR rounds. A C-beta reverse primer and TRBV1-TRBV30 forward primers served in each of the first two PCR rounds, at 9 to 10 cycles apiece. TCRdb independently ran MiXCR on the multiplex PCR reads; one entry per CDR3 protein. Of 80,000 to 100,000 distinct CDR3 sequences in the sample, 55% to 75% were seen once. It was from approximately 20-30 mg of unsorted bulk tissue that RNA and DNA were co-extracted. Material for sequencing was tumor-adjacent normal liver tissue. The origin of the receptors is a man in his forties or fifties with primary liver carcinoma and hepatitis B virus infection.

About this clonotype: It is likely a read error, because the conserved phenylalanine at the end of the CDR3 is missing. The chain employs TRBV11-2 and TRBJ2-7, with 9 positions matching TRBD2. The CDR3 loop spans 15 amino acids. With V trimmed by 1 base and J by 4 bases, 5 bases remained unmatched. Looked up from germline, CDR1 is SGHAT and CDR2 is FQNNGV. CDR3 protein: CASSLVAGGTYEQYL. The CDR3 nucleotides are TGTGCCAGCAGCTTAGTGGCGGGAGGGACGTACGAGCAGTACCTC.

Remarks on this clonotype: At one of its ends the junction is not consistent with the germline gene, which may arise from a read error. The CDR3 DNA reads as TGTGTCAGCAGTTTTGGAGGGGCGCTATGTTCAGATACGCAGTATTTT. Translated: CVSSFGGALCSDTQYF. The chain uses TRBV28 and TRBJ2-3; D is possibly TRBD2 (6 bases). CDR3 length: 16 residues. Germline-derived CDR1 and CDR2 are MDHEN and SYDVKM.

On this clonotype itself: Given the absence of the conserved phenylalanine or tryptophan at the CDR3 end, a read error is likely. The CDR3 sequence: CASSFGRVNSPLHS. In DNA form, the CDR3 reads TGTGCCAGCAGCTTTGGGAGGGTTAATTCACCCCTCCACTCT. The rearrangement links TRBV11-2 to TRBJ1-6; no clear D. Trimming left V 3 bases short and J 6 bases short, with 9 bases between. Germline V gene data show CDR1 as SGHAT and CDR2 as FQNNGV. The CDR3 is made up of 14 amino acids.

This clonotype was recorded many times. The V call is TRBV12-3 or TRBV12-4, the J call TRBJ2-2; 8 bases fit TRBD1. CDR3 size: 16 residues. The ends lost 5 bases at V and 4 bases at J; junction bases unmatched: 9. CDR3 nucleotides: TGTGCCAGCAGTCCGCAGGGGGCGCTACGCACCGGGGAGCTGTTTTTT. It yields the protein CASSPQGALRTGELFF.

V and J are TRBV11-2 and TRBJ2-5; a possible D gene is TRBD2 (5 bases). The CDR3 contains 14 residues. Trimming cost V 6 bases and J 1 base, with 12 bases left between them. Germline CDR1 is SGHAT and CDR2 is FQNNGV. The CDR3 DNA follows: TGTGCCAGCAGTTTCATCGGGATCCAAGAGACCCAGTACTTC. This codes for CASSFIGIQETQYF.

V usage is TRBV12-3 or TRBV12-4 and J usage is TRBJ2-6; D uncertain. The ends were cut back, 4 bases at V and 9 bases at J, with 13 bases in the middle. The CDR3 is made up of 14 amino acids. The CDR3 coding sequence is TGTGCCAGCAGTTCCCCGCCTGGGATCAACGTCCTGACTTTC. Translating gives CASSSPPGINVLTF.

This rearrangement joins TRBV11-2 to TRBJ2-1; perhaps TRBD1 as D (6 bases). V was shortened by 8 bases and J by 9 bases, with 14 bases between the two germline ends. CDR1 is SGHAT, CDR2 FQNNGV, per germline. The CDR3 runs 12 residues. The CDR3 DNA sequence: TGTGCCAGCGACAATCAGGGGATTGAGCAGTTCTTC. Protein product: CASDNQGIEQFF.

For this clonotype: This likely comes from a read error, as the CDR3 has no conserved phenylalanine or tryptophan at its end. The V gene is TRBV4-1, the J gene TRBJ2-7, with D tentatively TRBD1 (6 bases). The CDR3 covers 12 residues. Germline values: CDR1 MGHRA, CDR2 YSYEKL. As DNA, the CDR3 is TGCGCCGGCAGAGGGACATCCTACGAGCAGTACTTG. It codes for CAGRGTSYEQYL.

For this clonotype: Germline and junction disagree at one end, which may indicate a read error. This chain links TRBV29-1 with TRBJ2-3, with TRBD2 matching over 9 bases. Germline V gene lookup returns CDR1 SQVTM and CDR2 ANQGSEA. The CDR3 length is 14 residues. The CDR3: CSGLAREGADSQYF. In DNA, the CDR3 is TGCAGCGGCTTAGCGCGGGAGGGGGCAGATTCGCAGTATTTT.

As regards this clonotype: It is likely a read error, because the conserved phenylalanine at the end of the CDR3 is missing. This chain joins TRBV11-2 and TRBJ2-7; the D is unclear. The germline CDR1 and CDR2 sequences are SGHAT and FQNNGV. There are 13 residues in the CDR3. This chain's CDR3 is CASSFRLLYEQYS. CDR3 nucleotide sequence: TGTGCCAGTAGCTTTAGGCTACTCTACGAGCAGTACTCA.

With regard to this clonotype: Sequence at one end of the junction differs from germline and may be a read error. The V call is TRBV6-5, the J call TRBJ2-7, with 8 nucleotides matching TRBD2. The CDR3 has 16 residues. From germline, CDR1 is MNHEY and CDR2 SVGAGI. CDR3 in DNA: TGTGCCAACAGTCCAACCGGGAGTAGCGGGATGTACGAGCAGTACTTC. This codes for CANSPTGSSGMYEQYF.

Comment on this clonotype: This could be a read error, since a much larger clone is one nucleotide away. The chain links TRBV6-6 to TRBJ1-4, with D unresolved. Trimming stripped 6 bases from V and 3 bases from J, with 11 bases between. The CDR3 is made up of 14 amino acids. Germline-derived CDR1 and CDR2 are MNHNY and SVGAGI (reference sequence). Here the CDR3 reads CASRLGGANEKLFF. CDR3 coding DNA: TGTGCCAGCAGATTAGGAGGAGCTAATGAAAAACTGTTTTTT.

On this clonotype: A read error may produce the germline difference seen at one junction end. The rearrangement links TRBV28 to TRBJ2-3; TRBD2 agrees at 7 bases. CDR1 and CDR2 from the germline V gene are MDHEN and SYDVKM. The CDR3 totals 17 residues. CDR3 nucleotides: TGTGCCAGCAGTTGGGTCGGGGGGTCGGGGAGCACAGATGCGCAGTATTTT. Its protein is CASSWVGGSGSTDAQYF. Based on the CDR3 plus reference TRBV28 and TRBJ2-3, the full variable domain is DVKVTQSSRYLVKRTGEKVFLECVQDMDHENMFWYRQDPGLGLRLIYFSYDVKMKEKGDIPEGYSVSREKKERFSLILESASTNQTSMYLCASSWVGGSGSTDAQYFGPGTRLTVL.

This clonotype was counted ten times or more. The rearrangement joins TRBV6-1 to TRBJ2-1, with TRBD1 as a possible D gene (5 bases). With 5 bases removed from V and 3 bases from J, the gap between germline ends came to 8 bases. This CDR3 is 13 amino acids long. The germline V gene has CDR1 MNHNS and CDR2 SASEGT. The chain's CDR3 is CASSKDNYNEQFF. CDR3 coding DNA: TGTGCCAGCAGTAAGGACAACTACAATGAGCAGTTCTTC.

The chain combines TRBV11-2 with TRBJ2-3; TRBD2 agrees at 7 bases. Trimming cost V 8 bases and J 4 bases; bases outside gene matches: 6. Germline V CDR1 and CDR2: SGHAT, FQNNGV. This CDR3 has 13 residues. CDR3 residues: CASPRLASDTQYF. The CDR3 DNA reads as TGTGCCAGCCCCCGACTAGCATCAGATACGCAGTATTTT.